The clone carrying this TCR beta chain was seen only once. These data come from a study of blood T cell repertoires in COVID-19. Study details: Donors in the United States, Italy and Spain gave samples during acute or convalescent COVID-19.

Participants' own reports of clinical history determined their cohort assignment. This CDR3 region has 13 residues. V lost 3 bases and J 5 bases, leaving 13 bases between the germline ends. The germline gives CDR1 DFQATT, CDR2 SNEGSKA (reference sequence). Per the original data handling: Amplified reference gene primers provided the basis for estimating nucleated cell counts. Sequencing used immunoSEQ multiplex PCR; TCRdb keeps in-frame clones, though not all of them. That table furnishes V, J and clone size, whereas the DNA furnished D and trimming. The table records about 300,000 clones, 70% to 90% of them present only once.

The sequence came from a woman between 25 and 40 years old who had recovered from COVID-19. The sample taken for sequencing was PBMCs or T cells enriched from blood (not recorded which). V gene TRBV20-1 combines with J gene TRBJ2-5; D ambiguous. The CDR3 protein is CSASAGRKETQYF. DNA for the CDR3: TGCAGTGCTAGTGCTGGGCGCAAGGAGACCCAGTACTTC.